This record covers a single T cell receptor beta chain. Its antigen is as yet unknown. This CDR3 region has 15 residues. CDR1 WNHNN and CDR2 SYGVQD come from the germline V gene (reference sequence). The germline V and J ends were trimmed by 3 bases and 7 bases, with 16 bases remaining between them. This sample is part of a study of T cells in Graves' hyperthyroidism and ophthalmopathy. Study-wide points: Ophthalmopathy was told apart from stable hyperthyroidism by a 13 V-J model. Ophthalmopathy was predicted by the model a median of approximately 6 months ahead of onset.

RNA transcripts gave rise to amplified TCR beta CDR3 regions. The HTBI set primed first-round TCR CDR3 RT-PCR. Via MiXCR, TCRdb re-called the multiplex PCR reads, giving one row per CDR3 protein. In the table there are some 600,000 distinct CDR3 sequences, 14% of which are singletons. The authors obtained PBMCs from more than 9.5 ml of fresh peripheral blood. The sequence was collected from a woman in her twenties or thirties with Graves' hyperthyroidism that later progressed to Graves' ophthalmopathy. This chain uses TRBV10-1 with TRBJ2-1, with D perhaps TRBD2 (6 bases). The source material was blood. The CDR3, as DNA: TGCGCCAGCAGTGAATCGACGGGAGTCTCGAATGAGCAGTTCTTC. It encodes CASSESTGVSNEQFF.